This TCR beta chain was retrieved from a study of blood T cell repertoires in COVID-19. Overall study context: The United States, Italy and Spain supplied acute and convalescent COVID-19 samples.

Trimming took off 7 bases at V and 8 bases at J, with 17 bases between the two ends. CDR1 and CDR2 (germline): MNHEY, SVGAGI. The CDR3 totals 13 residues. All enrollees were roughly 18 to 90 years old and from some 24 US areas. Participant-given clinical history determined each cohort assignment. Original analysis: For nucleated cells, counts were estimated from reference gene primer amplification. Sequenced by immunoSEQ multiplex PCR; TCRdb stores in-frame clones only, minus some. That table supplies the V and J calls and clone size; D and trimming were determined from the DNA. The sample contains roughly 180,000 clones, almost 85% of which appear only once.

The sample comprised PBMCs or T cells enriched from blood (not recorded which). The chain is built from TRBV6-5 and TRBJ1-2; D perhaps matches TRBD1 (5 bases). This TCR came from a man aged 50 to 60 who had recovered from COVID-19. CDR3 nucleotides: TGTGCCAGCACCGCCTTGGGGGGTGGAGGCTACACCTTC. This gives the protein CASTALGGGGYTF.